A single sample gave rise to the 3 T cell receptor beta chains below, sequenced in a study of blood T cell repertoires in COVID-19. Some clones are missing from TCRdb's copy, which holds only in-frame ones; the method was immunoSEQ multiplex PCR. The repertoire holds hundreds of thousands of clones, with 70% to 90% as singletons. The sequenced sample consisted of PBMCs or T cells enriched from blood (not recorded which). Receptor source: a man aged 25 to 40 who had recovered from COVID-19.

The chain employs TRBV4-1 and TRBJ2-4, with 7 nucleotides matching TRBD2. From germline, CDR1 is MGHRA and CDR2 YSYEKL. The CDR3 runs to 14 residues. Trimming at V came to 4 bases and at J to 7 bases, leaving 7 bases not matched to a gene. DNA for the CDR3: TGCGCCAGCAGCCTAAATGGGGGGGGGAACATTCAGTACTTC. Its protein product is CASSLNGGGNIQYF.

CDR3 DNA: TGTGCCAGCAGCTTAGTAGCGGGGTATGAAAAACTGTTTTTT. This gives the protein CASSLVAGYEKLFF. The chain uses TRBV7-8 and TRBJ1-4; D is undetermined. Trimming removed 1 base from V and 6 bases from J, with 9 bases in between. There are 14 residues in the CDR3. Germline V gene lookup returns CDR1 SGHVS and CDR2 FQNEAQ.

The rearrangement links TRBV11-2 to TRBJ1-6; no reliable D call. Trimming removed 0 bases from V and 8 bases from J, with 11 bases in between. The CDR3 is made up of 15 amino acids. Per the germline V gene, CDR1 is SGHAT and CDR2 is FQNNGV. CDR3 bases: TGTGCCAGCAGCTTAGAGCGAAACGAGTATTCACCCCTCCACTTT. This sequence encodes CASSLERNEYSPLHF.